A selection of T cell receptor beta chains follows, all from one sample in a study of blood T cell repertoires in COVID-19. The assay was immunoSEQ multiplex PCR, and TCRdb's table has in-frame clones only and misses some. The sample lists under 300,000 clones; 84% were seen once. Sequencing was performed on peripheral blood. Receptors were obtained from a woman aged 35 to 49 who had recovered from COVID-19. Each CDR3 is given with its conserved first and last residue. A D gene is named only where the DNA matches it firmly. The size of a clone is reported for some rows only, either as once, few or many, or as a class for expanded clones.

D gene	V gene	clone size	J gene	CDR3 DNA	CDR3 protein
TRBD1	TRBV5-4	once	TRBJ1-6	TGTGCCAGCAGCTCAGGGGGTGTATCCTATAATTCACCCCTCCACTTT	CASSSGGVSYNSPLHF
NA	TRBV5-1	NA	TRBJ2-2	TGCGCCAGCAGCTCCCAGGGTTCGGCGAACACCGGGGAGCTGTTTTTT	CASSSQGSANTGELFF
NA	TRBV7-9	NA	TRBJ1-6	TGTGCCAGCAGCTTAACACAGGGACCACCCCTCCACTTT	CASSLTQGPPLHF
NA	TRBV11-1	NA	TRBJ2-1	TGTGCCAGCAAAGACAGCCGTTCCTACAATGAGCAGTTCTTC	CASKDSRSYNEQFF
TRBD1	TRBV4-1	NA	TRBJ1-5	TGCGCCAGCAGCCAATCCGGGACAGGGTCGCGTCAGCCCCAGCATTTT	CASSQSGTGSRQPQHF
TRBD1	TRBV28	NA	TRBJ1-2	TGTGCCAGCAATCAGGGGGCGTTAGCTAACTATGGCTACACCTTC	CASNQGALANYGYTF
TRBD2	TRBV7-9	NA	TRBJ2-3	TGTGCCAGCAGCCCGAGACTAGCGGGGGTACCTAGCACAGATACGCAGTATTTT	CASSPRLAGVPSTDTQYF
NA	TRBV11-2	NA	TRBJ1-3	TGTGCCAGCAGCCCATCGTACACAGGGCTAAACACCATATATTTT	CASSPSYTGLNTIYF
NA	TRBV15	NA	TRBJ2-5	TGTGCCACCAGCAGAGGGGGCTATTCAGAGACCCAGTACTTC	CATSRGGYSETQYF
TRBD2	TRBV4-1	once	TRBJ2-1	TGCGCCAGCGGATGGGAAGCGGGGGTCAATCCGTATGAGCAGTTCTTC	CASGWEAGVNPYEQFF
NA	TRBV5-1	NA	TRBJ1-4	TGCGCCAGCAGCTTGTTCATGAGGACTGCTGCTGAAAAACTGTTTTTT	CASSLFMRTAAEKLFF
NA	TRBV7-9	many	TRBJ1-5	TGTGCCAGCAGCCTGACAGGACCGGGTCAGCCCCAGCATTTT	CASSLTGPGQPQHF
TRBD1	TRBV3-1/TRBV3-2	NA	TRBJ1-1	TGTGCCAGCATGGGTCGGGACAGGGGCACTGAAGCTTTCTTT	CASMGRDRGTEAFF
NA	TRBV7-9	NA	TRBJ1-1	TGTGCCAGCCGAACGACAGCTGTCTTGGAAGCTTTCTTT	CASRTTAVLEAFF
NA	TRBV30	NA	TRBJ2-3	TGTGCCTGGAGTGCATCCACAGATACGCAGTATTTT	CAWSASTDTQYF
TRBD1	TRBV4-2	NA	TRBJ2-3	TGTGCCAGCAGTTCCAGACAGGGTCAAGCAGATACGCAGTATTTT	CASSSRQGQADTQYF
TRBD1	TRBV5-6	few	TRBJ2-7	TGTGCCAGCAGTCCGACAGGGGGCTACGAGCAGTACTTC	CASSPTGGYEQYF
NA	TRBV24-1	NA	TRBJ2-4	TGTGCCACCAGTGATTCCGGGTCCGCACTGAACATTCAGTACTTC	CATSDSGSALNIQYF
NA	TRBV6-5	NA	TRBJ1-1	TGTGCCAGCAGCGTTAGAGGGGGGAACACTGAAGCTTTCTTT	CASSVRGGNTEAFF
NA	TRBV12-3/TRBV12-4	NA	TRBJ2-5	TGTGCCAGCAGTTTCGGGGAGACCCAGTACTTC	CASSFGETQYF
TRBD1	TRBV19	NA	TRBJ1-1	TGTGCCAGTAGCATACAGGGGGCGCGTACTGAAGCTTTCTTT	CASSIQGARTEAFF
NA	TRBV30	NA	TRBJ2-3	TGTGCCTGGGGGGCCAGGTCAGATACGCAGTATTTT	CAWGARSDTQYF
NA	TRBV9	NA	TRBJ1-2	TGTGCCAGCAGCGCCTCTCCGGGGGGGAATGGCTACACCTTC	CASSASPGGNGYTF
NA	TRBV19	NA	TRBJ1-5	TGTGCCAGTAGAACACGACTCCAGCCCCAGCATTTT	CASRTRLQPQHF
TRBD1	TRBV18	once	TRBJ1-1	TGTGCCAGCTCACCAGACAGGGGTTTCGTCACTGAAGCTTTCTTT	CASSPDRGFVTEAFF
NA	TRBV27	few	TRBJ1-3	TGTGCCAGAACCCGGGACACCGTTCCCCCTGGAAACACCATATATTTT	CARTRDTVPPGNTIYF
TRBD2	TRBV7-9	NA	TRBJ2-1	TGTGCCAGCACCCGCGGTTCTAGCGGAAAAAATGAGCAGTTCTTC	CASTRGSSGKNEQFF
TRBD1	TRBV6-1	NA	TRBJ1-6	TGTGCCAGCAGTGAAGTAGGGACAGGCTCACCCCTCCACTTT	CASSEVGTGSPLHF
NA	TRBV5-1	NA	TRBJ2-1	TGCGCCAGCAGCTTGGGGGGCGGCTTTACCTACAATGAGCAGTTCTTC	CASSLGGGFTYNEQFF
TRBD1	TRBV2	NA	TRBJ2-4	TGTGCCAGCAGTACAGGGGGTAGGAACATTCAGTACTTC	CASSTGGRNIQYF
TRBD2	TRBV6-6	NA	TRBJ2-7	TGTGCCAGCAGTCAACAGGGAGTAGCGGGGGCCGTCTACGAGCAGTACTTC	CASSQQGVAGAVYEQYF
TRBD1	TRBV6-5	once	TRBJ2-3	TGTGCCAGCAGTTGGGACAGGGTTACCGCAGATACGCAGTATTTT	CASSWDRVTADTQYF
NA	TRBV7-9	NA	TRBJ1-1	TGTGCCAGCAGCTCTGATTCAGGAATCGGAACTGAAGCTTTCTTT	CASSSDSGIGTEAFF
TRBD1	TRBV6-1	NA	TRBJ2-7	TGTGCCAGCAGTGAACTGACAGGGGGCGCGGGGGAGCAGTACTTC	CASSELTGGAGEQYF
NA	TRBV28	once	TRBJ1-1	TGTGCCAGCACTTTGGGAGGGGCGAACACTGAAGCTTTCTTT	CASTLGGANTEAFF
NA	TRBV7-8	NA	TRBJ1-6	TGTGCCAGCAGCTCAGACAGATCTTCACCCCTCCACTTT	CASSSDRSSPLHF
NA	TRBV7-6	few	TRBJ2-2	TGTGCCAGCAGCTTAGCGCGTGGGGCGTCATGGACCGGGGAGCTGTTTTTT	CASSLARGASWTGELFF
TRBD2	TRBV19	NA	TRBJ2-1	TGTGCCAGTAGTATGGAGTCGGGGGGGGCCTTCGATGAGCAGTTCTTC	CASSMESGGAFDEQFF
TRBD1	TRBV7-6	once	TRBJ1-1	TGTGCCAGCAGCTTAAGGTCGGGACAGGGGAACACTGAAGCTTTCTTT	CASSLRSGQGNTEAFF
TRBD2	TRBV7-7	NA	TRBJ2-7	TGTGCCAGCAGCACCGGACTAGCGGGCACCGGCGAGCAGTACTTC	CASSTGLAGTGEQYF
NA	TRBV6-6	NA	TRBJ2-5	TGTGCCGCCTGGGCAGGGCGTGAGACCCAGTACTTC	CAAWAGRETQYF
NA	TRBV25-1	NA	TRBJ2-3	TGTGCCACCTCCTTGGGGGGAGTGAGCACAGATACGCAGTATTTT	CATSLGGVSTDTQYF
NA	TRBV19	NA	TRBJ1-2	TGTGCCAGTAGTATAGGAGACAGGAGGACGGCTAACTATGGCTACACCTTC	CASSIGDRRTANYGYTF
NA	TRBV18	NA	TRBJ1-1	TGTGCCAGCTCACCACCTAACAAGAACACTGAAGCTTTCTTT	CASSPPNKNTEAFF
TRBD1	TRBV5-1	NA	TRBJ1-4	TGCGCCAGCAGCCCCACAGGACAGGGTAGTAATGAAAAACTGTTTTTT	CASSPTGQGSNEKLFF
TRBD1	TRBV5-1	NA	TRBJ1-3	TGCGCCAGCAGCGCGACAGGGAGCGATGGAAACACCATATATTTT	CASSATGSDGNTIYF